A single sample gave rise to the 24 T cell receptor beta chains below, sequenced in a study of cytomegalovirus exposure and HLA in healthy donors. The primer mix had 60 Vbeta and 13 Jbeta primers. Assay: immunoSEQ multiplex PCR; the TCRdb copy retains only in-frame clones and omits some. This table holds around 130,000 clones, about three quarters found once. The sample consisted of PBMCs. The receptors here all came from a middle-aged woman in good health and CMV-seronegative.

This clone was detected only once. The chain has TRBV6-1 and TRBJ2-7; maybe TRBD1 (6 bases). Trimming removed 2 bases at V and 2 bases at J, with 19 bases between. CDR1 MNHNS and CDR2 SASEGT come from the germline V gene. This CDR3 is 17 amino acids long. This chain's CDR3 is CASSEKATGLMTYEQYF. The CDR3 nucleotides are TGTGCCAGCAGTGAAAAGGCGACAGGACTTATGACCTACGAGCAGTACTTC.

This chain uses TRBV6-1 with TRBJ1-3; no clear D. V was clipped by 2 bases and J by 1 base, with 15 bases between them. There are 17 residues in the CDR3. Germline CDR1 MNHNS, CDR2 SASEGT. CDR3 loop: CASSESRSRLSGNTIYF. The CDR3 DNA follows: TGTGCCAGCAGTGAAAGCCGGTCGAGGCTTTCTGGAAACACCATATATTTT.

This sequence joins TRBV6-6 and TRBJ2-2; tentative D call: TRBD2 (6 bases). This CDR3 is 15 amino acids long. Germline V gives CDR1 MNHNY, CDR2 SVGAGI (reference sequence). Trimming left V 2 bases short and J 8 bases short, with 15 bases between. The CDR3 region is CASSYGQEGRGELFF. In nucleotides, the CDR3 is TGTGCCAGCAGTTACGGGCAGGAGGGTAGGGGGGAGCTGTTTTTT.

This chain uses TRBV6-5 with TRBJ2-3; weak D call: TRBD2 (5 bases). From germline, CDR1 is MNHEY and CDR2 SVGAGI. This CDR3 is 14 amino acids long. V dropped 2 bases and J dropped 8 bases, with 14 bases sitting between them. CDR3 nucleotides: TGTGCCAGCAGTTACAGGGTAGTCGGAGGTACGCAGTATTTT. It codes for CASSYRVVGGTQYF.

This rearrangement joins TRBV19 to TRBJ1-2, with TRBD1 matching over 7 bases. CDR1 LNHDA and CDR2 SQIVND come from the germline V gene (reference sequence). After removal of 8 bases from V and 3 bases from J, the junction contained 9 bases not matched to a gene. The CDR3 is 14 residues long. CDR3 nucleotide sequence: TGTGCCAGTTCGAGTGAGGGGGCAGACTATGGCTACACCTTC. Translated, it gives CASSSEGADYGYTF.

The chain is built from TRBV6-6 and TRBJ2-7, with TRBD1 matching 10 bases. In germline, CDR1 is MNHNY, CDR2 SVGAGI (reference sequence). CDR3 length: 14 residues. The V segment lost 2 bases and the J segment 4 bases; nucleotides outside the gene matches: 2. The chain's CDR3 is CASSYPGQGYEQYF. In nucleotides, the CDR3 is TGTGCCAGCAGTTACCCGGGACAGGGGTACGAGCAGTACTTC.

V usage is TRBV7-4 and J usage is TRBJ2-5, with 8 positions matching TRBD1. Germline V gene lookup returns CDR1 SGHVT and CDR2 SQSDAQ. The CDR3 consists of 15 residues. V was pared by 0 bases and J by 5 bases, with 5 bases of the junction left unmatched. In nucleotides, the CDR3 is TGTGCCAGCAGCTTAGCGGGGACAGGAGGGGAGACCCAGTACTTC. This encodes CASSLAGTGGETQYF. The full variable domain, its missing parts supplied by reference TRBV7-4 and TRBJ2-5, is GAGVSQSPRYKVAKRGRDVALRCDSISGHVTLYWYRQTLGQGSEVLTYSQSDAQRDKSGRPSGRFSAERPERSVSTLKIQRTEQGDSAVYLCASSLAGTGGETQYFGPGTRLLVL.

This chain joins TRBV6-6 and TRBJ2-2; D gene unclear. This CDR3 is 13 amino acids long. V dropped 6 bases and J dropped 4 bases, with 9 bases sitting between them. Germline assignment: CDR1 MNHNY and CDR2 SVGAGI (reference sequence). CDR3 protein: CASRELTTGELFF. The CDR3 DNA reads as TGTGCCAGCAGGGAGCTGACCACCGGGGAGCTGTTTTTT.

This chain uses TRBV11-3 with TRBJ2-2, with 8 bases matching TRBD1. V lost 1 base to trimming and J lost 4 bases; unmatched junction nucleotides: 14. From germline, CDR1 is SGHNT and CDR2 YENEEA. This CDR3 is 19 amino acids long. CDR3 protein: CASSLGRTGSPYGTGELFF. The CDR3 coding sequence is TGTGCCAGCAGCTTAGGTCGGACAGGGTCCCCCTACGGCACCGGGGAGCTGTTTTTT. Based on the CDR3 plus reference TRBV11-3 and TRBJ2-2, the full variable domain is EAGVVQSPRYKIIEKKQPVAFWCNPISGHNTLYWYLQNLGQGPELLIRYENEEAVDDSQLPKDRFSAERLKGVDSTLKIQPAELGDSAVYLCASSLGRTGSPYGTGELFFGEGSRLTVL.

The V and J genes are TRBV5-1 and TRBJ1-1; 7 bases are shared with TRBD1. Germline V gene data show CDR1 as SGHRS and CDR2 as YFSETQ. The junction had 10 bases not matched to a gene; V was cut back by 4 bases and J by 4 bases. This CDR3 comprises 15 residues. CDR3 region: CASSRSGTAGTEAFF. DNA of the CDR3: TGCGCCAGCAGCCGCTCCGGGACAGCAGGCACTGAAGCTTTCTTT.

In DNA form, the CDR3 reads TGTGCCAGACAGGGGCGGACCCGCAAAATTAAGGCTTATGGCTACACCTTC. It specifies CARQGRTRKIKAYGYTF. The chain has TRBV27 and TRBJ1-2; 7 nucleotides agree with TRBD1. Germline-derived CDR1 and CDR2 are MNHEY and SMNVEV (reference sequence). CDR3 length: 17 amino acids. Trimming cost V 9 bases and J 5 bases; bases outside gene matches: 21.

The gene calls are TRBV27 and TRBJ2-3; 7 bases align to TRBD1. The V segment lost 0 bases and the J segment 4 bases; nucleotides outside the gene matches: 7. CDR3 size: 16 residues. From germline, CDR1 is MNHEY and CDR2 SMNVEV (reference sequence). In DNA form, the CDR3 reads TGTGCCAGCAGTTTATCCGAGGGGGCGATCGCAGATACGCAGTATTTT. Translating gives CASSLSEGAIADTQYF.

The rearrangement joins TRBV7-9 to TRBJ2-4; D is uncertain. Looked up from germline, CDR1 is SEHNR and CDR2 is FQNEAQ (reference sequence). This CDR3 region has 15 residues. V was pared by 1 base and J by 5 bases, with 12 bases between. This chain's CDR3 is CASSLDSRAQNIQYF. CDR3 sequence (DNA): TGTGCCAGCAGCTTAGACAGCCGAGCTCAAAACATTCAGTACTTC.

The rearrangement links TRBV19 to TRBJ2-5; D is perhaps TRBD2 (5 bases). Trimming removed 7 bases from V and 1 base from J, with 13 bases in between. Germline lookup yields CDR1 LNHDA and CDR2 SQIVND (reference sequence). The CDR3 loop spans 14 amino acids. CDR3 amino acids: CASKTVASQETQYF. CDR3 in DNA: TGTGCCAGTAAGACTGTAGCGAGCCAAGAGACCCAGTACTTC.

This clone was found a few times. This chain links TRBV5-1 with TRBJ2-1, with 7 positions matching TRBD1. The CDR3 spans 15 residues. The germline V gene has CDR1 SGHRS and CDR2 YFSETQ. V lost 1 base and J lost 9; bases outside the gene matches: 10. CDR3 residues: CASSLIRGREGEQFF. The CDR3 DNA sequence: TGCGCCAGCAGCTTGATTAGGGGGCGAGAGGGTGAGCAGTTCTTC.

The chain is built from TRBV5-1 and TRBJ2-5, with D uncertain. Looked up from germline, CDR1 is SGHRS and CDR2 is YFSETQ. This CDR3 is built from 14 residues. Trimming left V 9 bases short and J 4 bases short, with 19 bases between. The CDR3 nucleotides are TGCGCCACCTCAATGGGTGCGGTTCGAGAGACCCAGTACTTC. Residues: CATSMGAVRETQYF.

The genes are TRBV7-3 and TRBJ2-3; D not certain. This CDR3 region has 13 residues. Trimming took off 2 bases at V and 4 bases at J, with 7 bases between the two ends. CDR1 SGHTA and CDR2 FQGTGA come from the germline V gene. The CDR3 sequence: CASSLEVADTQYF. The CDR3, as DNA: TGTGCCAGCAGCTTAGAGGTCGCAGATACGCAGTATTTT.

The rearrangement joins TRBV2 to TRBJ2-1, with 8 bases identical to TRBD1. With 0 bases clipped from V and 7 bases from J, the junction kept 11 bases outside the gene matches. The CDR3 covers 17 residues. Germline V CDR1 and CDR2: SNHLY, FYNNEI. CDR3 protein: CASSEAPRTGRTNEQFF. DNA of the CDR3: TGTGCCAGCAGTGAAGCGCCCCGGACAGGGAGAACGAATGAGCAGTTCTTC. The full variable domain, its missing parts supplied by reference TRBV2 and TRBJ2-1, is EPEVTQTPSHQVTQMGQEVILRCVPISNHLYFYWYRQILGQKVEFLVSFYNNEISEKSEIFDDQFSVERPDGSNFTLKIRSTKLEDSAMYFCASSEAPRTGRTNEQFFGPGTRLTVL.

V is TRBV7-3 and J is TRBJ2-5; 7 bases map to TRBD2. V lost 4 bases and J lost 2; bases outside the gene matches: 4. Germline CDR1 SGHTA, CDR2 FQGTGA. CDR3 length: 14 amino acids. Here the CDR3 DNA reads TGTGCCAGCAGCTCCGGAGCGGGACAAGAGACCCAGTACTTC. Residues: CASSSGAGQETQYF.

The chain carries TRBV5-6 and TRBJ2-7, with D maybe TRBD1 (6 bases). Germline loops: CDR1 SGHDT, CDR2 YYEEEE. V lost 4 bases, J lost 0 bases, and 14 bases lay in between. The CDR3 consists of 15 residues. The CDR3 nucleotides read TGTGCCAGCAGCCCCTACAGGGTGAGCTCCTACGAGCAGTACTTC. This sequence encodes CASSPYRVSSYEQYF.

V is TRBV5-4 and J is TRBJ2-3; D not certain. Trimming left V 0 bases short and J 4 bases short, with 12 bases between. There are 15 residues in the CDR3. CDR1 SGHNT and CDR2 YYREEE come from the germline V gene (reference sequence). For the CDR3, the DNA is TGTGCCAGCAGCTTGGATGTCGGTTTCCCAGATACGCAGTATTTT. Residues: CASSLDVGFPDTQYF.

V and J are TRBV9 and TRBJ2-1; no clear D. This CDR3 contains 12 residues. Germline assignment: CDR1 SGDLS and CDR2 YYNGEE. V lost 0 bases and J lost 9, with 7 bases in between. The CDR3 is CASSVGRGEQFF. The CDR3 bases are TGTGCCAGCAGCGTAGGACGCGGTGAGCAGTTCTTC.

Worth noting for this clone: At one end the junction does not follow the germline gene, possibly because of a read error. The V and J genes are TRBV5-1 and TRBJ2-6, with D possibly matching TRBD1 (6 bases). In germline, CDR1 is SGHRS, CDR2 YFSETQ. This CDR3 is 16 amino acids long. The CDR3 DNA sequence: TGCGCCAGCAGCTTGGGAGGGACATCCGGGGCCAACGGCCTGACTTTC. The encoded protein is CASSLGGTSGANGLTF.

This clone was seen only a few times. V usage is TRBV19 and J usage is TRBJ1-1, with TRBD1 as a possible D gene (6 bases). Germline V lookup: CDR1 LNHDA, CDR2 SQIVND (reference sequence). CDR3 length equals 14 residues. The ends were cut back, 5 bases at V and 0 bases at J, with 10 bases in the middle. CDR3 bases: TGTGCCAGTAGTGTTGGACAGATGAACACTGAAGCTTTCTTT. Amino acid sequence: CASSVGQMNTEAFF.